Below are 4 T cell receptor beta chains sequenced from a single sample in a study of T cells in Graves' hyperthyroidism and ophthalmopathy. Amplification targeted TCR beta CDR3 regions from RNA transcripts. Primed by the HTBI set, a first-round RT-PCR was run on the TCR CDR3. TCRdb reprocessed the multiplex PCR reads via MiXCR and lists one record per CDR3 protein. This table holds approximately 610,000 distinct CDR3 sequences, over 15% found once. Sequencing was performed on blood. These receptors all stem from a woman in her late teens or twenties with Graves' hyperthyroidism.

This chain connects TRBV4-1 to TRBJ1-1; D is undetermined. The length of the CDR3 is 14 residues. V was pared by 8 bases and J by 3 bases, with 16 bases between. Looked up from germline, CDR1 is MGHRA and CDR2 is YSYEKL. CDR3 sequence (DNA): TGCGCCAGCCGCTTATGGATCGGCGACACTGAAGCTTTCTTT. Protein product: CASRLWIGDTEAFF.

This clonotype was detected ten times or more. CDR3 in DNA: TGCAGTGCTAGAGACTTCCTAGCGGGTGATCACACAGATACGCAGTATTTT. Protein sequence: CSARDFLAGDHTDTQYF. The chain combines TRBV20-1 with TRBJ2-3; 8 positions match TRBD2. Per the germline V gene, CDR1 is DFQATT and CDR2 is SNEGSKA (reference sequence). V was pared by 0 bases and J by 2 bases, with 10 bases of the junction left unmatched. The CDR3 has 17 residues.

The chain employs TRBV2 and TRBJ1-1; D is unclear. This CDR3 has 13 residues. Between the trimmed V and J ends, which lost 3 bases and 1 base, there was a span of 6 bases. From germline, CDR1 is SNHLY and CDR2 FYNNEI. CDR3: CASSEVENTEAFF. The CDR3 nucleotides are TGTGCCAGCAGTGAGGTAGAGAACACTGAAGCTTTCTTT.

The genes are TRBV20-1 and TRBJ2-1, with 11 bases identical to TRBD1. Per germline, CDR1 DFQATT and CDR2 SNEGSKA (reference sequence). The V and J ends lost 7 bases and 4 bases, in that order; junction bases with no gene match: 18. The CDR3 is made up of 18 amino acids. The CDR3 DNA reads TGCAGTGTAGACCGGGACAGGGGGAAGAACGGGGTTTACAATGAGCAGTTCTTC. It is translated as CSVDRDRGKNGVYNEQFF.